The 10 T cell receptor beta chains presented below share a single source sample, sequenced in a study of cytomegalovirus exposure and HLA in healthy donors. Use of 60 Vbeta and 13 Jbeta primers characterized the PCR. The method was immunoSEQ multiplex PCR; TCRdb's version includes in-frame clones alone and lacks a portion of them. The sample includes about 300,000 clones, 86% seen only once; the top ten take approximately 4.3%. Input material: PBMCs. The source is a man aged 40-49 years in good health and CMV-seropositive.

The CDR3 here is CATSQGVGSADTQYF. As DNA, the CDR3 is TGTGCCACCTCCCAGGGGGTCGGGAGTGCAGATACGCAGTATTTT. The chain couples TRBV7-3 to TRBJ2-3; D is perhaps TRBD1 (7 bases). Trimming took off 10 bases at V and 4 bases at J, with 21 bases between the two ends. CDR3 length: 15 amino acids. CDR1 and CDR2 (germline): SGHTA, FQGTGA.

V gene TRBV19 combines with J gene TRBJ1-2, with 9 nucleotides matching TRBD1. The CDR3 runs 14 residues. Unmatched junction bases numbered 7, after V lost 6 bases and J lost 5 bases. The germline V gene encodes CDR1 LNHDA and CDR2 SQIVND (reference sequence). The CDR3 protein is CASRTGTGWYGYTF. CDR3 DNA: TGTGCCAGTAGGACCGGGACAGGGTGGTATGGCTACACCTTC.

V usage is TRBV7-9 and J usage is TRBJ2-7; D not certain. V lost 3 bases and J lost 6, with 15 bases in between. The CDR3 is 14 residues long. The germline V gene has CDR1 SEHNR and CDR2 FQNEAQ (reference sequence). CDR3 residues: CASSFWSFTGEQYF. The CDR3 DNA reads as TGTGCCAGCAGCTTTTGGAGTTTTACGGGCGAGCAGTACTTC.

This chain joins TRBV7-2 and TRBJ2-5; D perhaps matches TRBD2 (5 bases). Trimming took 1 base from V and 14 from J, leaving 14 bases between them. This CDR3 region has 12 residues. Germline V lookup: CDR1 SGHTA, CDR2 FQGNSA. The CDR3 spells CASSLDSPGYYF. In DNA, the CDR3 is TGTGCCAGCAGCTTAGATAGCCCGGGGTATTACTTC.

The table lists this clone with a count of one. This rearrangement joins TRBV2 to TRBJ1-2; a weak D match, TRBD1 (6 bases). The CDR3 is 14 amino acids. Germline CDR1 reads SNHLY; CDR2 reads FYNNEI. V gave up 1 base and J gave up 2 bases, with 8 bases separating them. CDR3 residues: CASSEEGDNYGYTF. CDR3 DNA sequence: TGTGCCAGCAGTGAAGAGGGGGACAACTATGGCTACACCTTC.

J is TRBJ2-7 and V is TRBV11-3, with TRBD1 matching 7 bases. Germline CDR1 is SGHNT and CDR2 is YENEEA. Trimming at V came to 3 bases and at J to 6 bases, leaving 5 bases not matched to a gene. The CDR3 runs to 13 residues. The chain's CDR3 is CASSFDRVSEQYF. CDR3 DNA: TGTGCCAGCAGCTTCGACAGGGTGAGCGAGCAGTACTTC.

This clone has just one count. The gene calls are TRBV7-9 and TRBJ2-5, with TRBD1 identical over 9 bases. The CDR3 runs to 15 residues. The germline V gene encodes CDR1 SEHNR and CDR2 FQNEAQ (reference sequence). Trimming took 3 bases from V and 3 from J; bases not matched to a gene: 5. CDR3 sequence (DNA): TGTGCCAGCAGCTTGGTGGGACAGGGTAAAGAGACCCAGTACTTC. This translates into CASSLVGQGKETQYF.

This rearrangement joins TRBV6-6 to TRBJ1-1; D gene unclear. The CDR3 covers 14 residues. The V gene lost 0 bases and the J gene lost 3 bases, with 8 bases spanning the gap. Germline V CDR1 and CDR2: MNHNY, SVGAGI (reference sequence). CDR3 protein: CASSYSGSYTEAFF. The CDR3 DNA is TGTGCCAGCAGTTACTCGGGCAGTTACACTGAAGCTTTCTTT.

This sequence joins TRBV19 and TRBJ2-7; D is unclear. The germline V and J ends were trimmed by 1 base and 3 bases, with 13 bases remaining between them. CDR3 length: 15 residues. CDR1 LNHDA and CDR2 SQIVND come from the germline V gene (reference sequence). For the CDR3, the DNA is TGTGCCAGTAGTATAGTGGGCCAGCCCCACTACGAGCAGTACTTC. Protein sequence: CASSIVGQPHYEQYF.

The sample holds one count of this clone. V and J are TRBV19 and TRBJ2-5, with TRBD2 identical over 9 bases. Trimming cost V 3 bases and J 0 bases; bases outside gene matches: 8. This CDR3 contains 17 residues. Germline V lookup: CDR1 LNHDA, CDR2 SQIVND (reference sequence). The CDR3 nucleotides read TGTGCCAGTAGTATTGGGCTAGCGGGAAGGTACCAAGAGACCCAGTACTTC. Residues: CASSIGLAGRYQETQYF.